This T cell receptor (beta chain) was identified in a study of identical twins. The CDR3 has 14 residues. Germline V gene lookup returns CDR1 SNHLY and CDR2 FYNNEI. V lost 8 bases, J lost 4 bases, and 14 bases lay in between. One entry per CDR3 protein, called by TCRdb with MiXCR from the 5' RACE reads. This repertoire shows 500,000 to 550,000 distinct CDR3 sequences, around 20% found once; its top ten account for around 0.47%. As for this clonotype: The antigen is undetermined.

Broader study findings: Invariant T cells like MAIT and iNKT could partly confound the zero-insertion analyses.

These records were also assigned to another study, of yellow fever vaccine responses in identical twins.

The genes are TRBV2 and TRBJ2-2, with a possible D match to TRBD2 (7 bases). This TCR came from a woman aged 18-35 years in good health. Input material: CD4+ T cells sorted from blood. The CDR3: CASGGAGSTGELFF. CDR3 DNA: TGTGCCAGCGGGGGGGCAGGGTCCACCGGGGAGCTGTTTTTT.